These T cell receptor beta chains were read from a single sample in a study of T cell responses to AZD1222 COVID-19 vaccine. Generated by immunoSEQ multiplex PCR, the TCRdb table keeps only in-frame clones and is missing some. This sample carries 200,000 or so clones, under 95% of them seen once, and the ten largest clones take more than 0.8%. The sample here was peripheral blood, taken 28 days after the second AZD1222 dose. These receptors were taken from an adult who received the AZD1222 COVID-19 vaccine. The CDR3 runs from the conserved cysteine through the conserved F or W. A D gene is named only where the DNA matches it firmly. Some rows have no size entry. The others give once, few or many, or a class for an expanded clone.

clone size: -; D gene: -; V gene: TRBV10-3; J gene: TRBJ1-1; CDR3 protein: CATQDRNTEAFF; CDR3 DNA: TGTGCCACCCAGGACAGGAACACTGAAGCTTTCTTT
clone size: -; D gene: -; V gene: TRBV4-2; J gene: TRBJ1-1; CDR3 protein: CASSQEVIDTEAFF; CDR3 DNA: TGTGCCAGCAGCCAAGAGGTGATCGACACTGAAGCTTTCTTT
clone size: -; D gene: TRBD1; V gene: TRBV6-1; J gene: TRBJ1-2; CDR3 protein: CASSELGRGLEGYTF; CDR3 DNA: TGTGCCAGCAGTGAACTTGGCAGGGGGCTCGAGGGCTACACCTTC
clone size: -; D gene: -; V gene: TRBV19; J gene: TRBJ1-5; CDR3 protein: CASSVPPGHNQPQHF; CDR3 DNA: TGTGCCAGCAGCGTTCCTCCAGGTCACAATCAGCCCCAGCATTTT
clone size: -; D gene: -; V gene: TRBV7-2; J gene: TRBJ1-2; CDR3 protein: CASSSSRTGVGGYGYTF; CDR3 DNA: TGTGCCAGCAGCTCCTCCCGGACCGGGGTGGGCGGCTATGGCTACACCTTC
clone size: -; D gene: -; V gene: TRBV3-1/TRBV3-2; J gene: TRBJ1-4; CDR3 protein: CASSAPSGGEKLFF; CDR3 DNA: TGTGCCAGCAGCGCCCCTTCGGGAGGGGAAAAACTGTTTTTT
clone size: -; D gene: TRBD1; V gene: TRBV7-2; J gene: TRBJ1-5; CDR3 protein: CASSERDREGQPQHF; CDR3 DNA: TGTGCCAGCAGCGAGCGGGACAGGGAAGGCCAGCCCCAGCATTTT
clone size: -; D gene: -; V gene: TRBV4-1; J gene: TRBJ1-2; CDR3 protein: CASSLGGAYGYTF; CDR3 DNA: TGCGCCAGCAGCCTCGGGGGGGCCTATGGCTACACCTTC
clone size: few; D gene: TRBD2; V gene: TRBV7-2; J gene: TRBJ2-7; CDR3 protein: CASSFSSGGSSYEQYF; CDR3 DNA: TGTGCCAGCAGCTTCTCTAGCGGGGGGAGCTCCTACGAGCAGTACTTC
clone size: -; D gene: TRBD1; V gene: TRBV5-1; J gene: TRBJ1-1; CDR3 protein: CASSFDRANTEAFF; CDR3 DNA: TGCGCCAGCAGCTTCGACAGGGCGAACACTGAAGCTTTCTTT
clone size: -; D gene: -; V gene: TRBV27; J gene: TRBJ1-5; CDR3 protein: CASSGRGSRGRPQHF; CDR3 DNA: TGTGCCAGTAGCGGGAGGGGGTCTCGGGGCCGGCCCCAGCATTTT
clone size: -; D gene: -; V gene: TRBV25-1; J gene: TRBJ1-5; CDR3 protein: CASSDNSRGTGQPQHF; CDR3 DNA: TGTGCCAGCAGTGACAATTCCCGGGGGACGGGTCAGCCCCAGCATTTT
clone size: -; D gene: -; V gene: TRBV10-2; J gene: TRBJ2-2; CDR3 protein: CASSPLNTGELFF; CDR3 DNA: TGCGCCAGCAGTCCCCTGAACACCGGGGAGCTGTTTTTT
clone size: -; D gene: -; V gene: TRBV3-1/TRBV3-2; J gene: TRBJ2-7; CDR3 protein: CASSQDRGEQYF; CDR3 DNA: TGTGCCAGCAGCCAAGATCGGGGCGAGCAGTACTTC
clone size: -; D gene: TRBD1; V gene: TRBV7-2; J gene: TRBJ2-7; CDR3 protein: CASSSDRGPHEQYF; CDR3 DNA: TGTGCCAGCAGCTCCGACAGGGGACCGCACGAGCAGTACTTC
clone size: -; D gene: TRBD2; V gene: TRBV27; J gene: TRBJ2-3; CDR3 protein: CASSPYILAGRSTDTQYF; CDR3 DNA: TGTGCCAGCAGTCCCTATATACTAGCGGGGCGAAGCACAGATACGCAGTATTTT
clone size: -; D gene: TRBD1; V gene: TRBV7-8; J gene: TRBJ2-7; CDR3 protein: CASSLGDSYEQYF; CDR3 DNA: TGTGCCAGCAGCTTAGGGGACAGCTACGAGCAGTACTTC
clone size: -; D gene: -; V gene: TRBV11-2; J gene: TRBJ1-3; CDR3 protein: CASSLDLRNTIYF; CDR3 DNA: TGTGCCAGCAGCCTTGACTTGAGGAACACCATATATTTT
clone size: -; D gene: TRBD2; V gene: TRBV13; J gene: TRBJ2-5; CDR3 protein: CASSIPGTSGGNQETQYF; CDR3 DNA: TGTGCCAGCAGCATTCCCGGGACTAGCGGGGGGAACCAAGAGACCCAGTACTTC
clone size: -; D gene: -; V gene: TRBV20-1; J gene: TRBJ1-1; CDR3 protein: CSASEGYPEAFF; CDR3 DNA: TGCAGTGCTAGTGAGGGTTACCCTGAAGCTTTCTTT
clone size: -; D gene: TRBD1; V gene: TRBV14; J gene: TRBJ2-2; CDR3 protein: CASRPSGGGNTGELFF; CDR3 DNA: TGTGCCAGCAGGCCCTCAGGGGGTGGAAACACCGGGGAGCTGTTTTTT
clone size: -; D gene: -; V gene: TRBV18; J gene: TRBJ1-5; CDR3 protein: CASSQLRGFDQPQHF; CDR3 DNA: TGTGCCAGCTCACAGCTCAGGGGATTCGATCAGCCCCAGCATTTT
clone size: -; D gene: -; V gene: TRBV3-1/TRBV3-2; J gene: TRBJ1-4; CDR3 protein: CASSQHSATNEKLFF; CDR3 DNA: TGTGCCAGCAGCCAACACAGTGCAACTAATGAAAAACTGTTTTTT
clone size: -; D gene: -; V gene: TRBV18; J gene: TRBJ1-1; CDR3 protein: CASSPITYTEAFF; CDR3 DNA: TGTGCCAGCTCACCGATCACTTACACTGAAGCTTTCTTT
clone size: -; D gene: -; V gene: TRBV18; J gene: TRBJ2-2; CDR3 protein: CASSPGTPNTGELFF; CDR3 DNA: TGTGCCAGCTCCCCCGGGACACCAAACACCGGGGAGCTGTTTTTT
clone size: -; D gene: -; V gene: TRBV11-2; J gene: TRBJ2-1; CDR3 protein: CASTPPAQEQFF; CDR3 DNA: TGTGCCAGCACCCCCCCGGCCCAAGAGCAGTTCTTC
clone size: -; D gene: -; V gene: TRBV27; J gene: TRBJ1-1; CDR3 protein: CASSFRAKGNTEAFF; CDR3 DNA: TGTGCCAGCAGTTTCCGGGCAAAAGGGAACACTGAAGCTTTCTTT
clone size: -; D gene: -; V gene: TRBV9; J gene: TRBJ1-6; CDR3 protein: CASSVEAAYNSPLHF; CDR3 DNA: TGTGCCAGCAGCGTAGAGGCAGCCTATAATTCACCCCTCCACTTT
clone size: once; D gene: -; V gene: TRBV7-2; J gene: TRBJ2-3; CDR3 protein: CASSLSSGDTQYF; CDR3 DNA: TGTGCCAGCAGCCTCTCCTCGGGGGATACGCAGTATTTT
clone size: -; D gene: -; V gene: TRBV3-1/TRBV3-2; J gene: TRBJ1-1; CDR3 protein: CASSQFLGGTEAFF; CDR3 DNA: TGTGCCAGCAGCCAATTTTTAGGCGGGACTGAAGCTTTCTTT
clone size: -; D gene: -; V gene: TRBV4-1; J gene: TRBJ1-3; CDR3 protein: CASSVEGGNTIYF; CDR3 DNA: TGCGCCAGCAGCGTCGAGGGGGGAAACACCATATATTTT
clone size: -; D gene: -; V gene: TRBV18; J gene: TRBJ1-3; CDR3 protein: CASSPRVVGGNTIYF; CDR3 DNA: TGTGCCAGCTCACCTAGGGTAGTAGGCGGAAACACCATATATTTT
clone size: -; D gene: -; V gene: TRBV6-5; J gene: TRBJ2-2; CDR3 protein: CASRDGNTGELFF; CDR3 DNA: TGTGCCAGCAGGGACGGGAACACCGGGGAGCTGTTTTTT
clone size: -; D gene: TRBD1; V gene: TRBV5-4; J gene: TRBJ1-4; CDR3 protein: CASSFDGQATNEKLFF; CDR3 DNA: TGTGCCAGCAGCTTTGATGGACAGGCAACTAATGAAAAACTGTTTTTT
clone size: -; D gene: TRBD1; V gene: TRBV3-1/TRBV3-2; J gene: TRBJ1-5; CDR3 protein: CASSQGITGGGQPQHF; CDR3 DNA: TGTGCCAGCAGCCAAGGGATCACAGGGGGCGGTCAGCCCCAGCATTTT